This is a list of T cell receptor beta chains from one sample in a study of PD-1 blockade in classical Hodgkin lymphoma. Here immunoSEQ multiplex PCR was the method, and the copy in TCRdb shows in-frame clones only, minus some. The sample lists 14,000 to 15,000 clones; about 90% were seen once. Input material: CD8+ T cells from blood. The receptors were gathered from a human donor with classical Hodgkin lymphoma. Each CDR3 is given with its conserved first and last residue. The order of the fields is V gene, D gene, clone size, J gene, CDR3 protein, CDR3 DNA. D genes are given only for firm matches. Only some rows state a clone size, as once, few, many or a class for expanded clones.

>TRBV27|-|-|TRBJ2-7
CASAGMTNEQYF
TGTGCCAGCGCCGGGATGACTAACGAGCAGTACTTC
>TRBV15|TRBD2|-|TRBJ2-1
CATGRGQTKFF
TGTGCCACAGGGAGGGGCCAGACCAAGTTCTTC
>TRBV18|-|-|TRBJ2-7
CASSPPSGLFSYEQYF
TGTGCCAGCTCACCACCTTCGGGACTGTTCTCCTACGAGCAGTACTTC
>TRBV6-6|TRBD1|once|TRBJ2-7
CASSYSTGGYEQYF
TGTGCCAGCAGTTACTCGACAGGGGGATACGAGCAGTACTTC
>TRBV9|-|-|TRBJ1-2
CASSVDQGFGYTF
TGTGCCAGCAGCGTTGACCAGGGATTCGGCTACACCTTC
>TRBV6-5|-|-|TRBJ2-2
CASSHPPFGELFF
TGTGCCAGCAGTCATCCGCCTTTCGGGGAGCTGTTTTTT
>TRBV6-1|-|-|TRBJ2-2
CASSAPGGFAGELFF
TGTGCCAGCAGTGCCCCCGGGGGTTTTGCCGGGGAGCTGTTTTTT
>TRBV18|-|-|TRBJ1-3
CASSPFTRRISGNTIYF
TGTGCCAGCTCACCCTTTACCCGACGGATCTCTGGAAACACCATATATTTT
>TRBV6-5|TRBD2|-|TRBJ2-1
CASSSGRWGEQFF
TGTGCCAGCAGTAGCGGGAGATGGGGTGAGCAGTTCTTC
>TRBV7-9|-|-|TRBJ2-2
CASSPGGPLLPRELFF
TGTGCCAGCAGCCCTGGGGGACCCCTTTTACCGAGGGAGCTGTTTTTT
>TRBV7-9|-|-|TRBJ2-1
CASSLTPQRYSYNEQFF
TGTGCCAGCAGCCTTACCCCTCAGCGATACTCCTACAATGAGCAGTTCTTC
>TRBV7-8|-|-|TRBJ1-2
CASSSTVKEDGYTF
TGTGCCAGCAGCTCGACGGTGAAAGAGGATGGCTACACCTTC
>TRBV6-1|TRBD1|-|TRBJ1-4
CASSEEGGLEKLFF
TGTGCCAGCAGTGAAGAAGGGGGCCTGGAAAAACTGTTTTTT
>TRBV5-4|-|-|TRBJ1-1
CASSPGGGLYEAFF
TGTGCCAGCAGCCCGGGAGGGGGGCTCTATGAAGCTTTCTTT
>TRBV7-9|TRBD2|once|TRBJ2-3
CASRPIAGGADTQYF
TGTGCCAGCAGACCTATAGCGGGCGGGGCAGATACGCAGTATTTT
>TRBV28|-|-|TRBJ1-6
CASSLAGSYNSPLHF
TGTGCCAGCAGTTTAGCCGGCTCCTATAATTCACCCCTCCACTTT
>TRBV2|-|-|TRBJ2-7
CASRLQGPPKGEQYF
TGTGCCAGCAGGCTCCAGGGGCCTCCCAAGGGGGAGCAGTACTTC
>TRBV28|-|few|TRBJ1-1
CASSFFGGTEAFF
TGTGCCAGCAGTTTCTTCGGGGGAACGGAAGCTTTCTTT
>TRBV10-2|-|-|TRBJ2-1
CASRGGDSYYNEQFF
TGCGCCAGCAGGGGGGGAGACAGTTACTACAATGAGCAGTTCTTC
>TRBV5-1|-|-|TRBJ1-2
CASSLLRPGGPDGYTF
TGCGCCAGCAGCCTGCTTCGTCCCGGGGGGCCTGATGGCTACACCTTC
>TRBV4-1|TRBD1|-|TRBJ2-7
CASSQPGTGGRDEQYF
TGCGCCAGCAGCCAACCCGGGACAGGGGGCCGGGACGAGCAGTACTTC
>TRBV2|-|once|TRBJ1-2
CASRQTATSGLYGYTF
TGTGCCAGCAGACAGACAGCTACAAGTGGACTCTATGGCTACACCTTC
>TRBV28|-|-|TRBJ1-3
CASSSPRVGSSGNTIYF
TGTGCCAGCAGTTCCCCCCGGGTAGGGAGCTCTGGAAACACCATATATTTT
>TRBV11-2|-|-|TRBJ2-1
CASSPPRNEQFF
TGTGCCAGCAGCCCCCCCCGCAATGAGCAGTTCTTC
>TRBV12-5|TRBD1|-|TRBJ2-1
CASGSPEGGVEQFF
TGTGCTAGTGGCTCACCGGAAGGGGGCGTTGAGCAGTTCTTC
>TRBV2|-|few|TRBJ2-7
CASTTFAYEQYF
TGTGCCAGCACCACCTTTGCCTACGAGCAGTACTTC
>TRBV7-6|-|-|TRBJ1-4
CASSPGPGHNEKLFF
TGTGCCAGCAGCCCCGGTCCGGGTCATAATGAAAAACTGTTTTTT
>TRBV7-8|-|-|TRBJ2-4
CASSGSSVLAKNIQYF
TGTGCCAGCAGCGGCTCTAGCGTTCTAGCCAAAAACATTCAGTACTTC
>TRBV11-2|TRBD2|-|TRBJ2-5
CASSFASSGPETQYF
TGTGCCAGCAGCTTCGCGTCTAGCGGGCCTGAGACCCAGTACTTC
>TRBV6-1|TRBD1|-|TRBJ1-1
CASSGPRGPPKAFF
TGTGCCAGCAGTGGCCCCAGGGGGCCCCCGAAAGCTTTCTTT
>TRBV6-5|-|-|TRBJ2-2
CASNSGIPTGELFF
TGTGCCAGCAACTCCGGGATACCCACCGGGGAGCTGTTTTTT
>TRBV11-3|TRBD2|-|TRBJ2-1
CASSIRLAGGPSEQFF
TGTGCCAGCAGCATCAGACTAGCGGGAGGGCCGAGTGAGCAGTTCTTC
>TRBV23-1|-|-|TRBJ1-1
CVTGSTEAFF
TGCGTCACAGGGTCCACTGAAGCTTTCTTT
>TRBV9|TRBD2|-|TRBJ2-6
CASSVDVLGGLTGANVLTF
TGTGCCAGCAGCGTAGACGTCCTGGGAGGGCTCACTGGGGCCAACGTCCTGACTTTC
>TRBV14|TRBD2|-|TRBJ2-1
CASSQGLASPPYNEQFF
TGTGCCAGCAGCCAGGGACTAGCGTCCCCTCCCTACAATGAGCAGTTCTTC
>TRBV5-1|-|few|TRBJ1-2
CASSLAEMSPRDYGYTF
TGCGCCAGCAGCTTGGCCGAAATGTCCCCTCGGGACTATGGCTACACCTTC
>TRBV28|TRBD2|-|TRBJ2-1
CASSDFSGRDHNEQFF
TGTGCCAGCAGTGACTTTAGCGGGAGGGACCACAATGAGCAGTTCTTC
>TRBV6-5|TRBD1|once|TRBJ2-1
CASSLGTVTEQFF
TGTGCCAGCAGCCTCGGGACAGTAACGGAGCAGTTCTTC
>TRBV2|TRBD2|-|TRBJ2-3
CASRATSGSVDTQYF
TGTGCCAGCAGAGCGACTAGCGGGAGTGTAGATACGCAGTATTTT
>TRBV7-9|TRBD1|-|TRBJ1-6
CASAGTGLSPLHF
TGTGCCAGCGCAGGGACAGGACTTTCACCCCTCCACTTT
>TRBV27|TRBD2|-|TRBJ2-1
CASSLREPGLAEYNEQFF
TGTGCCAGCAGTCTCCGGGAGCCGGGACTAGCGGAGTACAATGAGCAGTTCTTC
>TRBV5-1|-|-|TRBJ2-1
CASTLAGGPLVNEQFF
TGCGCCAGCACACTAGCAGGGGGACCCCTTGTCAATGAGCAGTTCTTC
>TRBV27|TRBD1|-|TRBJ2-7
CASSLSTGSTYEQYF
TGTGCCAGCAGTTTATCGACAGGGTCTACCTACGAGCAGTACTTC
>TRBV9|-|once|TRBJ2-1
CASSVAADYNEQFF
TGTGCCAGCAGCGTAGCGGCGGATTACAATGAGCAGTTCTTC
>TRBV5-8|-|-|TRBJ1-2
CASSPHDVQGYTF
TGTGCCAGCAGCCCACATGATGTGCAGGGCTACACCTTC
>TRBV4-1|-|few|TRBJ1-1
CASSRAGAGTEAFF
TGCGCCAGCAGCCGTGCGGGGGCAGGCACTGAAGCTTTCTTT
>TRBV27|-|once|TRBJ1-4
CASSSYREPNEKLFF
TGTGCCAGCAGTTCGTACCGGGAGCCAAATGAAAAACTGTTTTTT
>TRBV6-5|TRBD2|-|TRBJ2-5
CASSLKAGEETQYF
TGTGCCAGCAGTTTAAAAGCGGGGGAAGAGACCCAGTACTTC
>TRBV6-1|TRBD1|-|TRBJ2-5
CASSELPGTGQETQYF
TGTGCCAGCAGTGAACTCCCCGGGACAGGGCAAGAGACCCAGTACTTC
>TRBV7-9|-|-|TRBJ1-4
CASSLLRVGPARNEKLFF
TGTGCCAGCAGCCTCCTCAGGGTGGGGCCAGCGAGAAATGAAAAACTGTTTTTT
>TRBV4-1|TRBD1|-|TRBJ2-7
CASSQQGARSYEQYF
TGCGCCAGCAGCCAGCAGGGGGCGCGGTCCTACGAGCAGTACTTC
>TRBV29-1|TRBD2|-|TRBJ2-5
CSVEGFYGGMTETQYF
TGCAGCGTTGAAGGTTTTTACGGGGGGATGACGGAGACCCAGTACTTC